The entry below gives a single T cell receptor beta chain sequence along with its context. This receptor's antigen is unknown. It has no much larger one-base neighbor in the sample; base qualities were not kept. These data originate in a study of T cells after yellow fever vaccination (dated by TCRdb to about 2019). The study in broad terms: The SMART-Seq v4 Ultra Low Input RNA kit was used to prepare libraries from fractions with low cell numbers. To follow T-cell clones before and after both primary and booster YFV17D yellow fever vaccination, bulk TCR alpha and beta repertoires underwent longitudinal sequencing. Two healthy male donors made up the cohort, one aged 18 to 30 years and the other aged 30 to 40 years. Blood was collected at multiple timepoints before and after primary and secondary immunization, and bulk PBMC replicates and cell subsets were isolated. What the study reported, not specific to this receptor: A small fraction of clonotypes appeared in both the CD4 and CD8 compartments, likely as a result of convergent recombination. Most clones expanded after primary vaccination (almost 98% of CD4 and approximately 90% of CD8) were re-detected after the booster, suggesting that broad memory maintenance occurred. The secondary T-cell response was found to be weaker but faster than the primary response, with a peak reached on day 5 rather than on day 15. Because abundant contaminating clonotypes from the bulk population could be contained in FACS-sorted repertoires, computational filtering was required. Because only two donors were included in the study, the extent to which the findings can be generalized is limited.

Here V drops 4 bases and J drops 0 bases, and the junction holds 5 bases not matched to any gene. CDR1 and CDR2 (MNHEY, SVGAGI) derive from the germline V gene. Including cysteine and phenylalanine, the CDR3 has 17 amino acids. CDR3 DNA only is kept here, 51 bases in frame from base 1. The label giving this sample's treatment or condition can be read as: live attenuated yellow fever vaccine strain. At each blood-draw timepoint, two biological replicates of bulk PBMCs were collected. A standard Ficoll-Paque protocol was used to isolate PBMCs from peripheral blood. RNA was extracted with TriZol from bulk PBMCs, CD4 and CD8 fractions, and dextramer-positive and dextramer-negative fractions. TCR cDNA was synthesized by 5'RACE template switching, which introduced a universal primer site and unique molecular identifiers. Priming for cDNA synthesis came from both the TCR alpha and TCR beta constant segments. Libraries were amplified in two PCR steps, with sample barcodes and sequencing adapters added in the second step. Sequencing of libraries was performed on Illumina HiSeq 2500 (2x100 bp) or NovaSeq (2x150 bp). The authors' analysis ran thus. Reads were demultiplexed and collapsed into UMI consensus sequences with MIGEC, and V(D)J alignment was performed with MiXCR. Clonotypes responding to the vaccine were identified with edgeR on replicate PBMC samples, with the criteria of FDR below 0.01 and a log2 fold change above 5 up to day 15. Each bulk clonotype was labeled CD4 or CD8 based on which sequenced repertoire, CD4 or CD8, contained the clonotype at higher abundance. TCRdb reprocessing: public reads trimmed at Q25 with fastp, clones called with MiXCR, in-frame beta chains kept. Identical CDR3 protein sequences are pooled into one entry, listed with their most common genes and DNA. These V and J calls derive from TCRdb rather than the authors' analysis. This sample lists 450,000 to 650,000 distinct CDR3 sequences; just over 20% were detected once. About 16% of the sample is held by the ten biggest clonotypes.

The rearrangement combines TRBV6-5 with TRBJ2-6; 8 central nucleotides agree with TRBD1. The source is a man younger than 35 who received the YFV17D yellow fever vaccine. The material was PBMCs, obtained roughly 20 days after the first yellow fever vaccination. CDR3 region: CASSLGTGPSGANVLTF. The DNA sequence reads TGTGCCAGCAGTTTGGGGACAGGTCCCTCTGGGGCCAACGTCCTGACTTTC.